This T cell receptor (beta chain) was retrieved from a study of blood T cell repertoires in COVID-19. About the study: From the United States, Italy and Spain came samples of acute and convalescent COVID-19.

The V gene end was trimmed by 3 bases and the J gene end by 1 base; junction bases not matched to a gene: 6. The CDR3 has 17 amino acids. Germline V gene sequence: CDR1 LNHDA, CDR2 SQIVND (reference sequence). Produced via immunoSEQ multiplex PCR; TCRdb's table is partial and in-frame only. The table has 200,000 to 250,000 clones, more than 80% seen once. V is TRBV19 and J is TRBJ2-3; TRBD2 matches at 11 bases. The origin of this receptor is a woman aged 35 to 49 with acute COVID-19. Sequences were obtained from PBMCs or T cells enriched from blood (not recorded which). CDR3 sequence (DNA): TGTGCCAGTAGTATCAGTAGCGGGGGGGCTGGCACAGATACGCAGTATTTT. This gives the protein CASSISSGGAGTDTQYF.